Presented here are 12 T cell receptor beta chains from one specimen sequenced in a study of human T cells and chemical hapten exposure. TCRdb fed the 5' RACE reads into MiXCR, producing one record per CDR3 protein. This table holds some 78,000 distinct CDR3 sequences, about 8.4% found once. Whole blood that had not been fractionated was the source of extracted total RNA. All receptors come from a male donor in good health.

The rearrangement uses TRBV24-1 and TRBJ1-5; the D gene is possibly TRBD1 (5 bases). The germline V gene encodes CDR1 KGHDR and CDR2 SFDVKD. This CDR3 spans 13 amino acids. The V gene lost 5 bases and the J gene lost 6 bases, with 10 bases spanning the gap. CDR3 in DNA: TGTGCCACCAGTGTTAGGGGAGGTCAGCCCCAGCATTTT. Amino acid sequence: CATSVRGGQPQHF.

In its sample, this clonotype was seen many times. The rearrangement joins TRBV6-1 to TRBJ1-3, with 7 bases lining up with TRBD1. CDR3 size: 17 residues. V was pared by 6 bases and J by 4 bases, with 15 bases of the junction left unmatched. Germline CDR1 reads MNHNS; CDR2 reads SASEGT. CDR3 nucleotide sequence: TGTGCCAGCAGCCCCGGGACAGTCGACTGGTCCGGAAACACCATATATTTT. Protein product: CASSPGTVDWSGNTIYF.

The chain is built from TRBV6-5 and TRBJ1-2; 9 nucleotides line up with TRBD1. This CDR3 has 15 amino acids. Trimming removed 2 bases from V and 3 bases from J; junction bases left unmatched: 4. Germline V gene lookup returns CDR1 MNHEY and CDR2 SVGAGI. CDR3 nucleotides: TGTGCCAGCAGTTACGGGACAGGGTATTACTATGGCTACACCTTC. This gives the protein CASSYGTGYYYGYTF.

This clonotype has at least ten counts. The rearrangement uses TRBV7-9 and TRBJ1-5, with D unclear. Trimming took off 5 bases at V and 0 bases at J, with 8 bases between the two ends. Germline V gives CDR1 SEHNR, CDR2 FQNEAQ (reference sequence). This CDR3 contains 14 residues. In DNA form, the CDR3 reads TGTGCCAGCAGCCTGACAAATAGCAATCAGCCCCAGCATTTT. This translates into CASSLTNSNQPQHF.

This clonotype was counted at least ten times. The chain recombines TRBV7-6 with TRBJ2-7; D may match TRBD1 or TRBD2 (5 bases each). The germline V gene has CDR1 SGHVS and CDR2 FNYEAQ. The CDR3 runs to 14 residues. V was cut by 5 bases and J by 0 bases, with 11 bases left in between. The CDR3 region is CASSRRESSYEQYF. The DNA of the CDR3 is TGTGCCAGCAGCCGCAGGGAGAGCTCCTACGAGCAGTACTTC.

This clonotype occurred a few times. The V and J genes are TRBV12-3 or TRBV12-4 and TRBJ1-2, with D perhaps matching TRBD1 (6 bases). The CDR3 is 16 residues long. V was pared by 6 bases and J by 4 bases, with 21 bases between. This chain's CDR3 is CASSQINRVESYGYTF. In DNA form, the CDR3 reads TGTGCCAGCAGCCAAATCAACAGGGTAGAGAGCTATGGCTACACCTTC.

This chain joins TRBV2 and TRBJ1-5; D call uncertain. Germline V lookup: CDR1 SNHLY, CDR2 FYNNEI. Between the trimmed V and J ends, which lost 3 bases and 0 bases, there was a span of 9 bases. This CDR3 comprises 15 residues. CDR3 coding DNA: TGTGCCAGCAGTGACGAGGATTATAGCAATCAGCCCCAGCATTTT. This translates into CASSDEDYSNQPQHF.

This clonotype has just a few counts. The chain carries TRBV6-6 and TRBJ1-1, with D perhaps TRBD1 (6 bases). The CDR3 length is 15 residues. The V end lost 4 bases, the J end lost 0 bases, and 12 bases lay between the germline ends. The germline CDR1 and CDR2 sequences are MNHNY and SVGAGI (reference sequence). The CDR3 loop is CASSLLQGMNTEAFF. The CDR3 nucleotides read TGTGCCAGCAGTTTACTACAGGGCATGAACACTGAAGCTTTCTTT.

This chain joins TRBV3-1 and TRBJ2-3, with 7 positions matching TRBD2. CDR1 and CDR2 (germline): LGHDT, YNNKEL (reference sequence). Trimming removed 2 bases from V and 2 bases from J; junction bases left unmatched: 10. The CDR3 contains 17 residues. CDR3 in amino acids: CASSQNRLAADTDTQYF. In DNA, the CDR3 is TGTGCCAGCAGCCAAAACCGCCTAGCGGCGGACACAGATACGCAGTATTTT.

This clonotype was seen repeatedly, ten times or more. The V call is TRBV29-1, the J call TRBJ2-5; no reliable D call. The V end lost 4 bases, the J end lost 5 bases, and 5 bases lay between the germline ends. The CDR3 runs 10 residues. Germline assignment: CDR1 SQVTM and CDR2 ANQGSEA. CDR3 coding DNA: TGCAGCGTTGGAACTGAGACCCAGTACTTC. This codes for CSVGTETQYF. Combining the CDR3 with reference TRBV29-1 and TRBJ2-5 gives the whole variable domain SAVISQKPSRDICQRGTSLTIQCQVDSQVTMMFWYRQQPGQSLTLIATANQGSEATYESGFVIDKFPISRPNLTFSTLTVSNMSPEDSSIYLCSVGTETQYFGPGTRLLVL.

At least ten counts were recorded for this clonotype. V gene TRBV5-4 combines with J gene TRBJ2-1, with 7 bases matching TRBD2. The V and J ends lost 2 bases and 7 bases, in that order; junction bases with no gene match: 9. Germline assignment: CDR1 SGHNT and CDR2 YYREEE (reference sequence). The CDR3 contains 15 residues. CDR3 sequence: CASSFYYGGMNEQFF. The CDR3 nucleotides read TGTGCCAGCAGCTTTTATTACGGGGGGATGAATGAGCAGTTCTTC.

The CDR3, as DNA: TGTGCCAGCTCACCAGGAGATTCAGGACAGGGCATACGGGAGACCCAGTACTTC. This translates into CASSPGDSGQGIRETQYF. The V and J genes are TRBV18 and TRBJ2-5; 8 bases are shared with TRBD1. This CDR3 comprises 18 residues. The V gene end was trimmed by 2 bases and the J gene end by 5 bases; junction bases not matched to a gene: 16. Germline CDR1 and CDR2: KGHSH and LQKENI. Supplemented by reference TRBV18 and TRBJ2-5, the full variable domain reads NAGVMQNPRHLVRRRGQEARLRCSPMKGHSHVYWYRQLPEEGLKFMVYLQKENIIDESGMPKERFSAEFPKEGPSILRIQQVVRGDSAAYFCASSPGDSGQGIRETQYFGPGTRLLVL.